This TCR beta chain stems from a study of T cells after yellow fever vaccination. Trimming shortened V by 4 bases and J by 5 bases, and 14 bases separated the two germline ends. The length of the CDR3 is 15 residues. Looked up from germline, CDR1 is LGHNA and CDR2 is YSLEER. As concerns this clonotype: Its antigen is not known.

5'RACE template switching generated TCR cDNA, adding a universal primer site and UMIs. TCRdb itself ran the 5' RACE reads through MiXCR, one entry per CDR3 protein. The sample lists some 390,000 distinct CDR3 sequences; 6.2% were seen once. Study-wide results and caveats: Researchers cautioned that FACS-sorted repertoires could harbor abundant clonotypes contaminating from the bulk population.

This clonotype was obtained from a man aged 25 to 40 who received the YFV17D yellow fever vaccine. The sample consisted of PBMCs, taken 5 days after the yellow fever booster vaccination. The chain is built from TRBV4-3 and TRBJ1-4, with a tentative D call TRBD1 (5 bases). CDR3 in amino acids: CASSLLGTVNEKLFF. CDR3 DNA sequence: TGCGCCAGCAGCCTTCTTGGGACGGTGAATGAAAAACTGTTTTTT.